These 30 T cell receptor beta chains were sequenced from one sample in a study of blood T cell repertoires in COVID-19. Here immunoSEQ multiplex PCR was the method, and the copy in TCRdb shows in-frame clones only, minus some. In the table there are 85,000 to 120,000 clones, less than 80% of which are singletons. Sequencing input: peripheral blood. The source of these receptors is an elderly man with COVID-19, enrolled during active disease.

The genes are TRBV19 and TRBJ1-2; D unclear. Germline V CDR1 and CDR2: LNHDA, SQIVND (reference sequence). CDR3 length: 13 amino acids. The V and J ends lost 2 bases and 3 bases respectively, with 7 bases between them. The CDR3 loop is CASSITEDYGYTF. The DNA of the CDR3 is TGTGCCAGTAGTATAACAGAAGACTATGGCTACACCTTC.

The chain carries TRBV10-3 and TRBJ1-1, with D maybe TRBD1 (5 bases). CDR3 length: 14 amino acids. The ends were cut back, 6 bases at V and 3 bases at J, with 14 bases in the middle. CDR1 ENHRY and CDR2 SYGVKD come from the germline V gene. The CDR3 nucleotides read TGTGCCATCAGGCCCAAAGACAGCTACACTGAAGCTTTCTTT. Its translation is CAIRPKDSYTEAFF.

Many counts were recorded for this clone. The CDR3 DNA is TGTGCCAGCAGCGTAGGTCGGGAGAACACTGAAGCTTTCTTT. As protein: CASSVGRENTEAFF. The gene calls are TRBV9 and TRBJ1-1; D unresolved. The germline V gene encodes CDR1 SGDLS and CDR2 YYNGEE. The length of the CDR3 is 14 residues. V was pared by 0 bases and J by 1 base, with 7 bases between.

The rearrangement links TRBV4-1 to TRBJ2-5; TRBD1 is a possible D gene (5 bases). Per the germline V gene, CDR1 is MGHRA and CDR2 is YSYEKL. The CDR3 runs to 15 residues. The V and J ends lost 0 bases and 2 bases respectively, with 10 bases between them. The CDR3 loop is CASSQDETEQETQYF. The CDR3 DNA reads as TGCGCCAGCAGCCAAGATGAGACAGAACAAGAGACCCAGTACTTC.

This chain's CDR3 is CASSYTLETQYF. The CDR3 region has the DNA TGTGCCAGCAGTTACACATTAGAGACCCAGTACTTC. This chain connects TRBV3-1 (or the pseudogene TRBV3-2) to TRBJ2-5; D unresolved. V lost 6 bases and J 4 bases, leaving 9 bases between the germline ends. The CDR3 has 12 amino acids. Germline CDR1 and CDR2: LGHDT and YNNKEL (reference sequence).

The V and J genes are TRBV29-1 and TRBJ2-1, with D possibly TRBD1 on 6 matching bases. This CDR3 region has 14 residues. V was pared by 2 bases and J by 0 bases, with 8 bases between. Germline assignment: CDR1 SQVTM and CDR2 ANQGSEA. The CDR3 nucleotides read TGCAGCGTTGAAAGGGGGTTCTCCTACAATGAGCAGTTCTTC. Amino acids: CSVERGFSYNEQFF.

V usage is TRBV18 and J usage is TRBJ1-2; D unresolved. Between the trimmed V and J ends, which lost 0 bases and 4 bases, there was a span of 9 bases. The CDR3 sequence is 14 residues long. CDR1 and CDR2 (germline): KGHSH, LQKENI. DNA for the CDR3: TGTGCCAGCTCACCACCGGCTGTCACCTATGGCTACACCTTC. Its protein is CASSPPAVTYGYTF.

V gene TRBV19 combines with J gene TRBJ2-1; D remains ambiguous. The ends were cut back, 3 bases at V and 5 bases at J, with 14 bases in the middle. Germline V lookup: CDR1 LNHDA, CDR2 SQIVND (reference sequence). CDR3 size: 15 residues. CDR3 sequence (DNA): TGTGCCAGTAGTATTCATCTAGGAGAGAACAATGAGCAGTTCTTC. Translation gives CASSIHLGENNEQFF.

This clone has only a few counts. The chain couples TRBV5-1 to TRBJ1-2, with 8 bases aligning to TRBD1. The V gene end was trimmed by 9 bases and the J gene end by 4 bases; junction bases not matched to a gene: 17. Germline CDR1 and CDR2: SGHRS and YFSETQ. This CDR3 contains 16 residues. CDR3 sequence (DNA): TGCGCCACCTCCGAGGGTTCAGGGGGCACTATCTATGGCTACACCTTC. Protein: CATSEGSGGTIYGYTF.

The rearrangement joins TRBV2 to TRBJ1-4, with a tentative D call TRBD1 (5 bases). CDR3 length: 15 residues. V was clipped by 8 bases and J by 8 bases, with 21 bases between them. Germline CDR1 and CDR2: SNHLY and FYNNEI. In DNA form, the CDR3 reads TGTGCCAGCCGAGCTAGACAGTATGGGGAAGAAAAACTGTTTTTT. Residues: CASRARQYGEEKLFF.

This clone appeared a few times. This chain connects TRBV5-1 to TRBJ2-1, with TRBD2 matching 7 bases. Germline values: CDR1 SGHRS, CDR2 YFSETQ. With V trimmed by 4 bases and J by 7 bases, 11 bases remained unmatched. CDR3 length: 15 amino acids. As DNA, the CDR3 is TGCGCCAGCAGCACCACGTCGCGGGAGATGAATGAGCAGTTCTTC. Translating gives CASSTTSREMNEQFF.

This chain connects TRBV7-3 to TRBJ2-3, with 11 bases fitting TRBD2. The CDR3 is 15 residues long. CDR1 and CDR2 (germline): SGHTA, FQGTGA. V lost 9 bases and J lost 0; bases outside the gene matches: 5. The CDR3 bases are TGTGCCAGTAACCGGACTAGCGGGAGCACAGATACGCAGTATTTT. The encoded protein is CASNRTSGSTDTQYF.

J is TRBJ1-2 and V is TRBV9, with 10 bases matching TRBD1. Unmatched junction bases numbered 14, after V lost 4 bases and J lost 8 bases. Germline CDR1 SGDLS, CDR2 YYNGEE. This CDR3 region has 16 residues. CDR3 in amino acids: CASSLSGTGEIWGYTF. In nucleotides, the CDR3 is TGTGCCAGCAGCCTCAGCGGGACAGGGGAAATCTGGGGCTACACCTTC. Full variable domain (outside the CDR3, taken from reference TRBV9 and TRBJ1-2): DSGVTQTPKHLITATGQRVTLRCSPRSGDLSVYWYQQSLDQGLQFLIQYYNGEERAKGNILERFSAQQFPDLHSELNLSSLELGDSALYFCASSLSGTGEIWGYTFGSGTRLTVV.

The V call is TRBV6-2 or TRBV6-3, the J call TRBJ1-3, with a tentative D call TRBD1 (5 bases). Per the germline V gene, CDR1 is MNHEY and CDR2 is SVGEGT. CDR3 length equals 15 residues. Trimming shortened V by 6 bases and J by 4 bases, and 16 bases separated the two germline ends. CDR3 DNA sequence: TGTGCCAGCAGCTCCAGGGAGGTCGGCGGAAACACCATATATTTT. It is translated as CASSSREVGGNTIYF.

This chain links TRBV3-1 (or the pseudogene TRBV3-2) with TRBJ1-1, with TRBD1 matching 8 bases. The CDR3 covers 17 residues. V lost 0 bases to trimming and J lost 1 base; unmatched junction nucleotides: 7. Germline V gives CDR1 LGHDT, CDR2 YNNKEL (reference sequence). DNA for the CDR3: TGTGCCAGCAGCCAAGATCCGGGACAGGTGGAGAACACTGAAGCTTTCTTT. Its protein is CASSQDPGQVENTEAFF.

DNA for the CDR3: TGTGCCAGCAGCTTAGATCAGAACTATGGCTACACCTTC. It yields the protein CASSLDQNYGYTF. This chain joins TRBV7-2 and TRBJ1-2; no clear D gene. The CDR3 spans 13 residues. Germline CDR1 and CDR2: SGHTA and FQGNSA. Trimming took off 1 base at V and 2 bases at J, with 5 bases between the two ends.

This clone has just one count. The CDR3 DNA sequence: TGTGCCAGCAGCCAATCGTGGACAGGGCCCAACTATGGCTACACCTTC. Protein: CASSQSWTGPNYGYTF. The chain combines TRBV3-1 (or the pseudogene TRBV3-2) with TRBJ1-2; 8 bases map to TRBD1. The junction had 7 bases not matched to a gene; V was cut back by 2 bases and J by 2 bases. This CDR3 is built from 16 residues. The germline CDR1 and CDR2 sequences are LGHDT and YNNKEL (reference sequence).

The CDR3 nucleotides read TGTGCCAGTAACCAAGGGGGAGGGGCCTCGGAGACCCAGTACTTC. Translating gives CASNQGGGASETQYF. The chain joins TRBV19 to TRBJ2-5; a weak D match, TRBD2 (7 bases). The CDR3 has 15 amino acids. Germline CDR1 reads LNHDA; CDR2 reads SQIVND (reference sequence). Trimming took 7 bases from V and 5 from J, leaving 20 bases between them.

DNA for the CDR3: TGTGCCACCAGTGACTCCCCGGGACTCCCAGGTTATAATGAAAAACTGTTTTTT. The encoded protein is CATSDSPGLPGYNEKLFF. The chain combines TRBV24-1 with TRBJ1-4; D is possibly TRBD1 (5 bases). The V and J ends lost 4 bases and 4 bases respectively, with 21 bases between them. CDR3 size: 18 residues. Germline values: CDR1 KGHDR, CDR2 SFDVKD.

The rearrangement joins TRBV29-1 to TRBJ2-5, with TRBD1 matching 8 bases. Germline V CDR1 and CDR2: SQVTM, ANQGSEA. The CDR3 loop spans 13 amino acids. Trimming at V came to 6 bases and at J to 5 bases, leaving 8 bases not matched to a gene. In nucleotides, the CDR3 is TGCAGCGTCGCTAGGACAGGGAGGGAGACCCAGTACTTC. Translating it yields CSVARTGRETQYF.

DNA for the CDR3: TGTGCCAGCAGCCAAGATTTGGCAGCGGGGATCAAAGATAGAGAGACCCAGTACTTC. Protein product: CASSQDLAAGIKDRETQYF. The rearrangement uses TRBV4-2 and TRBJ2-5; 7 nucleotides align to TRBD2. CDR1 and CDR2 from the germline V gene are LGHNA and YNFKEQ. This CDR3 has 19 residues. V lost 0 bases to trimming and J lost 4 bases; unmatched junction nucleotides: 17.

The sample holds a few counts of this clone. The V gene is TRBV6-5, the J gene TRBJ2-1; 9 bases match TRBD2. Germline CDR1 and CDR2: MNHEY and SVGAGI. This CDR3 spans 14 amino acids. V gave up 6 bases and J gave up 5 bases; unmatched junction bases: 5. In DNA form, the CDR3 reads TGTGCCAGCAGCCCAGCGGGAGGCGACAATGAGCAGTTCTTC. It is translated as CASSPAGGDNEQFF.

The chain has TRBV6-5 and TRBJ1-2; maybe TRBD1 (5 bases). The CDR3 sequence is 13 residues long. Per the germline V gene, CDR1 is MNHEY and CDR2 is SVGAGI. Between the trimmed V and J ends, which lost 6 bases and 2 bases, there was a span of 10 bases. CDR3 sequence (DNA): TGTGCCAGCAGGCTGGGGCGCAACTATGGCTACACCTTC. Translated: CASRLGRNYGYTF.

This sequence joins TRBV5-1 and TRBJ1-2, with 11 bases matching TRBD1. Unmatched junction bases numbered 1, after V lost 2 bases and J lost 4 bases. The length of the CDR3 is 14 residues. The germline CDR1 and CDR2 sequences are SGHRS and YFSETQ. CDR3 bases: TGCGCCAGCAGCTTCGGGACAGGGGGCTATGGCTACACCTTC. This translates into CASSFGTGGYGYTF.

For the CDR3, the DNA is TGCGCCAGCAGCTTGCCGGGACTAGCGGGAGGGAACGAGCAGTACTTC. It yields the protein CASSLPGLAGGNEQYF. This chain links TRBV5-1 with TRBJ2-7, with 16 bases matching TRBD2. Per germline, CDR1 SGHRS and CDR2 YFSETQ. With 1 base clipped from V and 5 bases from J, the junction kept 3 bases outside the gene matches. The CDR3 length is 16 residues.

The CDR3 region is CASSLDGAPLHF. In nucleotides, the CDR3 is TGTGCCAGCAGCTTAGACGGTGCACCCCTCCACTTT. The chain joins TRBV11-2 to TRBJ1-6; unclear D gene. With 0 bases removed from V and 11 bases from J, the gap between germline ends came to 5 bases. From germline, CDR1 is SGHAT and CDR2 FQNNGV. The CDR3 is 12 amino acids.

This chain connects TRBV6-5 to TRBJ2-1; D is uncertain. This CDR3 comprises 14 residues. V dropped 2 bases and J dropped 8 bases, with 13 bases sitting between them. The germline CDR1 and CDR2 sequences are MNHEY and SVGAGI. The chain's CDR3 is CASSYDSLQHEQFF. CDR3 in DNA: TGTGCCAGCAGTTACGACTCGCTTCAGCATGAGCAGTTCTTC.

This clone was picked up a small number of times. The germline gene is not matched at one end of the junction; a read error may be the cause. The chain uses TRBV7-2 and TRBJ1-5; D gene ambiguous. Germline-derived CDR1 and CDR2 are SGHTA and FQGNSA. CDR3 length equals 15 residues. CDR3 sequence reads: CASSLASSSNQPQHF. The CDR3 DNA follows: TGTGCCAGCAGCCTAGCATCTTCTAGCAATCAGCCCCAGCATTTT.

The V and J genes are TRBV3-1 (or the pseudogene TRBV3-2) and TRBJ2-5; 10 bases align to TRBD2. CDR1 and CDR2 (germline): LGHDT, YNNKEL (reference sequence). V trimming: 2 bases; J trimming: 1 base; junction bases outside the gene matches: 7. The length of the CDR3 is 17 residues. The CDR3 DNA follows: TGTGCCAGCAGCCAATATATGGCTAGCGGGAGCCAAGAGACCCAGTACTTC. Residues: CASSQYMASGSQETQYF.

The chain links TRBV7-9 to TRBJ1-3, with D unresolved. The CDR3 runs to 12 residues. Germline V gene lookup returns CDR1 SEHNR and CDR2 FQNEAQ (reference sequence). Trimming took 5 bases from V and 7 from J, leaving 9 bases between them. CDR3 protein: CASSPMRNTIYF. The CDR3 DNA is TGTGCCAGCAGCCCCATGCGGAACACCATATATTTT.